What follows describes a single T cell receptor beta chain. The antigen remains unidentified. These data belong to a study of STAT5B mutations in CD4+ large granular lymphocyte leukemia. The repertoire was sequenced with immunoSEQ multiplex PCR; TCRdb's copy has only in-frame clones and lacks some. The sample comprises under 40,000 clones, less than 75% of which are singletons, and roughly 0.48% rests with the top ten. Study-level results: About 24% of private leukemic clonotypes occurred rarely in other patients' non-leukemic repertoires.

The clonotype was recovered from a human donor in good health. What was sequenced was CD4+ T cells from blood buffy coats.

CDR3 sequence reads: CASSGGRGRGEKLFF. Here the CDR3 DNA reads TGTGCCAGCAGTGGCGGGAGGGGGCGAGGGGAAAAACTGTTTTTT. The J gene is TRBJ1-4, the V gene TRBV28; 7 nucleotides align to TRBD1. Germline-derived CDR1 and CDR2 are MDHEN and SYDVKM. The CDR3 length is 15 residues. The V and J ends lost 5 bases and 8 bases, in that order; junction bases with no gene match: 11.